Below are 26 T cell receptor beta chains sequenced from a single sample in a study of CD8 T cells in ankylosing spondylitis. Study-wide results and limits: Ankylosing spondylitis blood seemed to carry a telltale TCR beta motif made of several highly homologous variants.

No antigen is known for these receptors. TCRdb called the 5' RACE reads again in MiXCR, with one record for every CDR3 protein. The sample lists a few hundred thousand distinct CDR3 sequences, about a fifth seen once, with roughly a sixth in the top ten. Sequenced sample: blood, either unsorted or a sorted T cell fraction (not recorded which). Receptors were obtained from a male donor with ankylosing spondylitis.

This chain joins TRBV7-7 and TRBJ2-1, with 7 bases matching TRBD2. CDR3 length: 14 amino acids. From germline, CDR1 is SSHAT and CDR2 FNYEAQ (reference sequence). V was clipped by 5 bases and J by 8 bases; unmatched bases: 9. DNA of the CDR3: TGTGCCAGCAGCCCGGCTAGCGGAAGCTATGAGCAGTTCTTC. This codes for CASSPASGSYEQFF.

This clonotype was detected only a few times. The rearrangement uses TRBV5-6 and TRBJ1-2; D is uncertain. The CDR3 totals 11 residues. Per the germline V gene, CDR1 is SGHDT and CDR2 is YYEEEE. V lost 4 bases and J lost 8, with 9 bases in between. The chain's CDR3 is CASSARWGYTF. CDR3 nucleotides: TGTGCCAGCAGCGCGAGATGGGGCTACACCTTC.

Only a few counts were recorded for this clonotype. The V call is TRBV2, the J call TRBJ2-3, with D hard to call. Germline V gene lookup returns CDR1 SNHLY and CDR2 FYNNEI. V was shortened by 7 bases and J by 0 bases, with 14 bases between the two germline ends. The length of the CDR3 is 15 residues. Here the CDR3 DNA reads TGTGCCAGCAATATTTTTCCGACTAGCACAGATACGCAGTATTTT. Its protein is CASNIFPTSTDTQYF. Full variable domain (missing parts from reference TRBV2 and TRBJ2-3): EPEVTQTPSHQVTQMGQEVILRCVPISNHLYFYWYRQILGQKVEFLVSFYNNEISEKSEIFDDQFSVERPDGSNFTLKIRSTKLEDSAMYFCASNIFPTSTDTQYFGPGTRLTVL.

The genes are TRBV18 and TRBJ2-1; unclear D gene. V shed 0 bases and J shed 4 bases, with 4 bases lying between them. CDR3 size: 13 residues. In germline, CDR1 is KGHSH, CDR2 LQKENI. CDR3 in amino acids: CASSPPLYNEQFF. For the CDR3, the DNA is TGTGCCAGCTCACCACCATTATACAATGAGCAGTTCTTC.

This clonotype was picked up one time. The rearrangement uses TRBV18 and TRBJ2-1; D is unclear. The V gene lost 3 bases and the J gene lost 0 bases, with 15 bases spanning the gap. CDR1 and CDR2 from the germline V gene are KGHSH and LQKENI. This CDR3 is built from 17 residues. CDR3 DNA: TGTGCCAGCTCACCTAGGTCTCGGCGCTCCTCCTACAATGAGCAGTTCTTC. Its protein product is CASSPRSRRSSYNEQFF.

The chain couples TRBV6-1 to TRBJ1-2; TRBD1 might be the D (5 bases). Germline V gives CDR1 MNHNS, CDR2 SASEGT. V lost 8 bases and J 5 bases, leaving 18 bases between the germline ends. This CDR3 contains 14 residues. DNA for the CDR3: TGTGCCAGCCGGCCGACAGATTCACTTTATGGCTACACCTTC. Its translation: CASRPTDSLYGYTF.

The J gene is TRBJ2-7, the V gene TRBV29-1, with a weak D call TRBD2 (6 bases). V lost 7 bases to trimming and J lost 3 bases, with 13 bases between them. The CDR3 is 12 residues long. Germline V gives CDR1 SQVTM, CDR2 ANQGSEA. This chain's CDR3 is CSGGEDYYEQYF. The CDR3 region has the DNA TGCAGCGGGGGGGAGGATTACTACGAGCAGTACTTC.

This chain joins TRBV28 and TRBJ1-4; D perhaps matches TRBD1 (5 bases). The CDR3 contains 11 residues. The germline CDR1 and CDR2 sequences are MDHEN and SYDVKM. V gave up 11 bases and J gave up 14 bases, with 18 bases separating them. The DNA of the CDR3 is TGTGCCTCCTTGGGGACGCTCATTCTGTTTTTT. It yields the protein CASLGTLILFF.

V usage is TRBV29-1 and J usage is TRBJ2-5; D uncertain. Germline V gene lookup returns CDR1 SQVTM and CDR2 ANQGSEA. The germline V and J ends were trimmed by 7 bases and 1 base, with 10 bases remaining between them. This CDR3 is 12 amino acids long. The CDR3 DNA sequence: TGCAGCGCCTCGGCAGCCCAAGAGACCCAGTACTTC. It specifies CSASAAQETQYF.

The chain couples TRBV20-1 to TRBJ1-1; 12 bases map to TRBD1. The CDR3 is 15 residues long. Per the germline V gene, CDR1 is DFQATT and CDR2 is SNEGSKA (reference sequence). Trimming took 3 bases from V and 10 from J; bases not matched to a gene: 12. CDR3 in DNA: TGCAGTGCTAGGGGGCCGGGACAGGGGGCATCATCAGCTTTCTTT. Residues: CSARGPGQGASSAFF.

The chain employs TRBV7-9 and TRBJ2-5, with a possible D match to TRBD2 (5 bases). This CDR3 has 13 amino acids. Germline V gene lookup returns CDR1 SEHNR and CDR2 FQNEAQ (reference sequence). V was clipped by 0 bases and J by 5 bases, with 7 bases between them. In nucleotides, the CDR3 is TGTGCCAGCAGCTTAGCGGGAGCCGAGACCCAGTACTTC. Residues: CASSLAGAETQYF. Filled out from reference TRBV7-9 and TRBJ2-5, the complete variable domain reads DTGVSQNPRHKITKRGQNVTFRCDPISEHNRLYWYRQTLGQGPEFLTYFQNEAQLEKSRLLSDRFSAERPKGSFSTLEIQRTEQGDSAMYLCASSLAGAETQYFGPGTRLLVL.

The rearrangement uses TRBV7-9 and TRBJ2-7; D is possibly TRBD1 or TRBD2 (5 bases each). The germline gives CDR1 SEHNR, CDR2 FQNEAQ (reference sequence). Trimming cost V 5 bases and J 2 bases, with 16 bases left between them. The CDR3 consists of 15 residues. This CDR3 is CASSKEGLRAYEQYF. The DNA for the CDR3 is TGTGCCAGCAGCAAAGAGGGTCTCAGGGCCTACGAGCAGTACTTC.

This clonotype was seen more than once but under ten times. CDR3 DNA: TGTGCCAGCAGCACTCAACCGGGCACGGAGCAGTTCTTC. Its translation is CASSTQPGTEQFF. The gene calls are TRBV28 and TRBJ2-1; no clear D gene. Germline V gene data show CDR1 as MDHEN and CDR2 as SYDVKM. The V and J ends lost 6 bases and 10 bases respectively, with 16 bases between them. The CDR3 has 13 residues. The variable domain in full, with the rest retrieved from reference TRBV28 and TRBJ2-1, is DVKVTQSSRYLVKRTGEKVFLECVQDMDHENMFWYRQDPGLGLRLIYFSYDVKMKEKGDIPEGYSVSREKKERFSLILESASTNQTSMYLCASSTQPGTEQFFGPGTRLTVL.

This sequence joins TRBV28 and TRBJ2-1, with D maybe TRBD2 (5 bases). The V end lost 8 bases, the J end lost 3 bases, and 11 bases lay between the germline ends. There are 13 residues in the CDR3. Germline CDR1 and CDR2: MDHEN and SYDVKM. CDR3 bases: TGTGCCAGCCAAGGACTTCTCTACAATGAGCAGTTCTTC. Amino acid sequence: CASQGLLYNEQFF.

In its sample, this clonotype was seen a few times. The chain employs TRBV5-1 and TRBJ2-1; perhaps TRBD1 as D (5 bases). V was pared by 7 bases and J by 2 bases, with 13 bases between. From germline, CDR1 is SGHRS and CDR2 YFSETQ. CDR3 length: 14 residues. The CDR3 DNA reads TGCGCCAGCGCCCAGGGATTAACCTACAATGAGCAGTTCTTC. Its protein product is CASAQGLTYNEQFF. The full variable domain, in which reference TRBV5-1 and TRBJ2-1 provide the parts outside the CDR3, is KAGVTQTPRYLIKTRGQQVTLSCSPISGHRSVSWYQQTPGQGLQFLFEYFSETQRNKGNFPGRFSGRQFSNSRSEMNVSTLELGDSALYLCASAQGLTYNEQFFGPGTRLTVL.

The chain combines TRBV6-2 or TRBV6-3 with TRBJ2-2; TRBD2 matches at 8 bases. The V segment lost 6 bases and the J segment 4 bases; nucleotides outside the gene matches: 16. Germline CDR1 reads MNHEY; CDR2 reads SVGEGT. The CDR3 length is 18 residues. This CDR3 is CASSPRAGGRSGTGELFF. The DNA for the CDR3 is TGTGCCAGCAGCCCCCGGGCGGGCGGGAGGAGTGGCACCGGGGAGCTGTTTTTT.

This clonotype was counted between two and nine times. The CDR3, as DNA: TGCAGCGTGTCCCGAAGCGGGGGGAGGTCGGATACGCAGTATTTT. Protein: CSVSRSGGRSDTQYF. The chain joins TRBV29-1 to TRBJ2-3, with 9 bases lining up with TRBD2. V shed 6 bases and J 6 bases; nucleotides not matched to a gene: 13. The germline gives CDR1 SQVTM, CDR2 ANQGSEA. This CDR3 contains 15 residues.

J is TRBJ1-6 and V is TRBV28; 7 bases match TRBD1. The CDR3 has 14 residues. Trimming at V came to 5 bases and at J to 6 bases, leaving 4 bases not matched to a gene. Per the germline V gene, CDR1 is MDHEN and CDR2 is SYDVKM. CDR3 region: CASSLGTANSPLHF. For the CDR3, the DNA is TGTGCCAGCAGTCTCGGGACAGCTAATTCACCCCTCCACTTT.

The CDR3 is CASGRLAEYEQYF. In nucleotides, the CDR3 is TGTGCCAGCGGCCGACTAGCGGAGTACGAGCAGTACTTC. The chain links TRBV6-1 to TRBJ2-7; TRBD2 matches 9 bases. Germline CDR1 is MNHNS and CDR2 is SASEGT. V dropped 8 bases and J dropped 4; count of bases not matched to a gene: 6. This CDR3 is 13 amino acids long.

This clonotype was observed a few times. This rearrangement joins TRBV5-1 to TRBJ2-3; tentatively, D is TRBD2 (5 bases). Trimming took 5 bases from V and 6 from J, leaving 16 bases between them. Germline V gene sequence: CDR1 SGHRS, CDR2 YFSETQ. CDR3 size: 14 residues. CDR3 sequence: CASSLLARVDTQYF. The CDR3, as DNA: TGCGCCAGCAGTCTTCTAGCCCGAGTGGATACGCAGTATTTT. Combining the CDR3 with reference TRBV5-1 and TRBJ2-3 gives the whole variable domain KAGVTQTPRYLIKTRGQQVTLSCSPISGHRSVSWYQQTPGQGLQFLFEYFSETQRNKGNFPGRFSGRQFSNSRSEMNVSTLELGDSALYLCASSLLARVDTQYFGPGTRLTVL.

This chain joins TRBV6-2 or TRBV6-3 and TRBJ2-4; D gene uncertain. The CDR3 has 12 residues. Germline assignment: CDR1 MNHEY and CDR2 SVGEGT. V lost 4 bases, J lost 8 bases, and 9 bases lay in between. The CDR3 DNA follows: TGTGCCAGCAGTTCCGATGCGGACATTCAGTACTTC. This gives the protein CASSSDADIQYF.

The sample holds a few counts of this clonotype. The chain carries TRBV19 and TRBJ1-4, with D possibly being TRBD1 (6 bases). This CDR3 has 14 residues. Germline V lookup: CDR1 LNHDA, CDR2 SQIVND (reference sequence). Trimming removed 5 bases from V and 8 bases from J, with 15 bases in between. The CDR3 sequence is CASSPYRVGEKLFF. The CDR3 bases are TGTGCCAGTAGTCCGTACAGGGTCGGCGAAAAACTGTTTTTT.

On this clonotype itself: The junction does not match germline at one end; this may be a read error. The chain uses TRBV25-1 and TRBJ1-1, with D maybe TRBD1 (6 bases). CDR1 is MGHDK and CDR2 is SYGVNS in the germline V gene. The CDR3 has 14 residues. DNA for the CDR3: TGTGCCAGCTCATGGGGGGCCTTGAACGCTGAAGCTTTCTTT. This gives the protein CASSWGALNAEAFF.

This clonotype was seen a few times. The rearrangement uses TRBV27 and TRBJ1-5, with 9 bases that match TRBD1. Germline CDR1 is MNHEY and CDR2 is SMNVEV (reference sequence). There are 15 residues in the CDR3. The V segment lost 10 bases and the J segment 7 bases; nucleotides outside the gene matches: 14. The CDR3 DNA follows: TGTGCCATAAACAGGGGGCAGGGGGCTCACCAGCCCCAGCATTTT. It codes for CAINRGQGAHQPQHF.

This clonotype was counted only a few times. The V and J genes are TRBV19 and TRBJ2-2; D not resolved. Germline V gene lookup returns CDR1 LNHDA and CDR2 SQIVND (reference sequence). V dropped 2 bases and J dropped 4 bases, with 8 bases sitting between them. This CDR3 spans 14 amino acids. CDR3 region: CASSIRPPTGELFF. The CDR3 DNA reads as TGTGCCAGTAGTATACGGCCCCCCACCGGGGAGCTGTTTTTT.

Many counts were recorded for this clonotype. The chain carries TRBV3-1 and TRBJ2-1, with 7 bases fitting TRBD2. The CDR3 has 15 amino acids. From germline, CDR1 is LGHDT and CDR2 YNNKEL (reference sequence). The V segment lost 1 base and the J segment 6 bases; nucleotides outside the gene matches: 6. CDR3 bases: TGTGCCAGCAGCCAAGCCATAGGGGAGGGCAATGAGCAGTTCTTC. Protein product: CASSQAIGEGNEQFF.